A selection of T cell receptor beta chains follows, all from one sample in a study of blood T cell repertoires in COVID-19. TCRdb's copy holds only in-frame clones and misses some; the assay was immunoSEQ multiplex PCR. Of over 55,000 clones listed, approximately 80% are singletons. Sample: peripheral blood. The receptors were sampled from a man over 45 with COVID-19, enrolled during active disease. CDR3s include the opening cysteine and the closing phenylalanine or tryptophan. Each record gives: clone size, J gene, V gene, D gene, CDR3 DNA, CDR3 protein. A D gene is named only where the DNA matches it firmly. For some rows the clone size is stated as once, few or many, or as a class when expanded; others skip it.

clone_size: .
j_call: TRBJ1-3
v_call: TRBV6-1
d_call: .
cdr3_nt: TGTGCCAGCAGTGACAGGGGTAACACCATATATTTT
cdr3_aa: CASSDRGNTIYF

clone_size: few
j_call: TRBJ1-2
v_call: TRBV19
d_call: TRBD1
cdr3_nt: TGTGCCAGTAGTCTGGGACAGGGGTCCTATGGCTACACCTTC
cdr3_aa: CASSLGQGSYGYTF

clone_size: .
j_call: TRBJ2-1
v_call: TRBV11-2
d_call: .
cdr3_nt: TGTGCCAGCAGCAGCGGATACTACAATGAGCAGTTCTTC
cdr3_aa: CASSSGYYNEQFF

clone_size: .
j_call: TRBJ1-2
v_call: TRBV4-3
d_call: TRBD1
cdr3_nt: TGCGCCAGCAGCCAAGCCCAGGGGGAGAATGGCTACACCTTC
cdr3_aa: CASSQAQGENGYTF

clone_size: .
j_call: TRBJ2-1
v_call: TRBV3-1/TRBV3-2
d_call: .
cdr3_nt: TGTGCCAGCAGCCAAGATTCTGGCGGAGGGAATGAGCAGTTCTTC
cdr3_aa: CASSQDSGGGNEQFF

clone_size: .
j_call: TRBJ1-2
v_call: TRBV28
d_call: .
cdr3_nt: TGTGCCAGCACTTCTACCGGCCTGGGGCGCTACACCTTC
cdr3_aa: CASTSTGLGRYTF

clone_size: once
j_call: TRBJ1-4
v_call: TRBV9
d_call: TRBD1
cdr3_nt: TGTGCCAGCAGCCCGACCGGGACAGGGGGGGAAAAACTGTTTTTT
cdr3_aa: CASSPTGTGGEKLFF

clone_size: .
j_call: TRBJ1-3
v_call: TRBV2
d_call: .
cdr3_nt: TGTGCCATCCGGATGGGCGCTGGAAACACCATATATTTT
cdr3_aa: CAIRMGAGNTIYF

clone_size: .
j_call: TRBJ1-1
v_call: TRBV15
d_call: TRBD1
cdr3_nt: TGTGCCACCAGGCAAACCCGACAGGGACGGAACACTGAAGCTTTCTTT
cdr3_aa: CATRQTRQGRNTEAFF

clone_size: .
j_call: TRBJ2-1
v_call: TRBV28
d_call: .
cdr3_nt: TGTGCCAGCAGTCCCCTCTGGGGTGGGGGGTACAATGAGCAGTTCTTC
cdr3_aa: CASSPLWGGGYNEQFF

clone_size: .
j_call: TRBJ2-1
v_call: TRBV18
d_call: TRBD2
cdr3_nt: TGTGCCAGCTCACCTGAGCCTAGCGGGAGAGGGAATGAGCAGTTCTTC
cdr3_aa: CASSPEPSGRGNEQFF

clone_size: .
j_call: TRBJ2-5
v_call: TRBV20-1
d_call: .
cdr3_nt: TGCAGTGCTAGTGCTCCTGAGACCCAGTACTTC
cdr3_aa: CSASAPETQYF

clone_size: .
j_call: TRBJ2-3
v_call: TRBV4-2
d_call: TRBD2
cdr3_nt: TGTGCCAGCAGCCAAGATGGACTAGCGACAGATACGCAGTATTTT
cdr3_aa: CASSQDGLATDTQYF

clone_size: .
j_call: TRBJ1-5
v_call: TRBV5-1
d_call: TRBD1
cdr3_nt: TGCGCCAGCAGCTTGGATGGGACAGCCAGCAATCAGCCCCAGCATTTT
cdr3_aa: CASSLDGTASNQPQHF

clone_size: .
j_call: TRBJ2-1
v_call: TRBV19
d_call: .
cdr3_nt: TGTGCCAGTAGGAGGACAAGTCGTTACAATGAGCAGTTCTTC
cdr3_aa: CASRRTSRYNEQFF

clone_size: medium-sized
j_call: TRBJ2-6
v_call: TRBV6-5
d_call: .
cdr3_nt: TGTGCCAGCAGTCCGCAGGTCTCTGGGGCCAACGTCCTGACTTTC
cdr3_aa: CASSPQVSGANVLTF

clone_size: .
j_call: TRBJ1-2
v_call: TRBV27
d_call: TRBD1
cdr3_nt: TGTGCCAGCAGGGGCGTGGGGACAGTTAATGGCTACACCTTC
cdr3_aa: CASRGVGTVNGYTF

clone_size: .
j_call: TRBJ1-1
v_call: TRBV7-2
d_call: .
cdr3_nt: TGTGCCAGCAGCTTAGCGCGGGCCCTAGGAGCTTTCTTT
cdr3_aa: CASSLARALGAFF

clone_size: .
j_call: TRBJ2-3
v_call: TRBV10-3
d_call: .
cdr3_nt: TGTGCCATCGGAGGAGGAGGGGGCACAGATACGCAGTATTTT
cdr3_aa: CAIGGGGGTDTQYF